This TCR beta chain was identified in a study of control samples from healthy donors and cancer patients. Clones were sequenced by immunoSEQ multiplex PCR, and TCRdb holds only the in-frame ones, with some missing. The profile covers 190,000 or so clones, with approximately 92% appearing a single time and 1.4% to 1.5% taken by the ten largest. Germline CDR1 and CDR2: LNHDA and SQIVND (reference sequence). CDR3 size: 16 residues. The V gene end was trimmed by 3 bases and the J gene end by 4 bases; junction bases not matched to a gene: 5. This TCR was sampled from a young man in good health. The sequencing input was blood. The genes are TRBV19 and TRBJ1-5; 11 bases fit TRBD1. CDR3 in amino acids: CASSMDRGRGNQPQHF. In nucleotides, the CDR3 is TGTGCCAGTAGTATGGACAGGGGGCGAGGAAATCAGCCCCAGCATTTT.